The following is a TCR beta chain sequence with its context. The antigen remains unidentified. The data belong to a study of glioma-infiltrating T cells. Using RNA template, CDR3s of TCR alpha and beta were amplified with iRepertoire arm-PCR. For one-step reverse transcription and amplification, roughly 85-450 ng of tissue mRNA or PBMC total RNA was used. TCRdb independently ran MiXCR on the multiplex PCR reads; one entry per CDR3 protein. Of about 200,000 distinct CDR3 sequences listed, roughly 32% are singletons. General study points: Tissue-blood divergence was below expectation in non-neoplastic patients, above in gliomas. Very few CDR3 sequences were shared between tissue and blood.

This sequence was found in a human donor with low-grade glioma or glioblastoma, undergoing nonglioma brain surgery, or in good health (not recorded which). Sequences were obtained from glioma tissue, nonneoplastic brain tissue, or PBMCs (not recorded which).

CDR3 DNA sequence: TGTGCCACCAGGGGGACAGGGGCCTACAATGAGCAGTTCTTC. It specifies CATRGTGAYNEQFF. V and J are TRBV28 and TRBJ2-1; 10 bases are a match to TRBD1. The V segment lost 10 bases and the J segment 2 bases; nucleotides outside the gene matches: 5. CDR3 length: 14 residues. Germline CDR1 reads MDHEN; CDR2 reads SYDVKM. Based on the CDR3 plus reference TRBV28 and TRBJ2-1, the full variable domain is DVKVTQSSRYLVKRTGEKVFLECVQDMDHENMFWYRQDPGLGLRLIYFSYDVKMKEKGDIPEGYSVSREKKERFSLILESASTNQTSMYLCATRGTGAYNEQFFGPGTRLTVL.